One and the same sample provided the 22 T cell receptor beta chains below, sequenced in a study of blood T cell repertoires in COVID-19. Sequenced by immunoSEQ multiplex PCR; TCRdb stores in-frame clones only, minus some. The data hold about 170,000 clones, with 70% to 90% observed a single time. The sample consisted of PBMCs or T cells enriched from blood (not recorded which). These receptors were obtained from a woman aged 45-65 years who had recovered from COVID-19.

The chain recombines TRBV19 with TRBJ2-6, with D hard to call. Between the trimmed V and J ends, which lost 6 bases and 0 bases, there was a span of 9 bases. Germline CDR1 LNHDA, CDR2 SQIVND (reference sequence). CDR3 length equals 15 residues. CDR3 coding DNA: TGTGCCAGTAGAGCTACGAGCTCTGGGGCCAACGTCCTGACTTTC. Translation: CASRATSSGANVLTF.

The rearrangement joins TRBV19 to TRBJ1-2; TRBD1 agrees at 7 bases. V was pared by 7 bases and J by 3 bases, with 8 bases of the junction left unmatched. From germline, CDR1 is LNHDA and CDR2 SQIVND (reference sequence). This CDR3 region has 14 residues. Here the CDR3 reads CASTPTGQDYGYTF. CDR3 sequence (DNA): TGTGCCAGTACGCCGACAGGGCAAGACTATGGCTACACCTTC.

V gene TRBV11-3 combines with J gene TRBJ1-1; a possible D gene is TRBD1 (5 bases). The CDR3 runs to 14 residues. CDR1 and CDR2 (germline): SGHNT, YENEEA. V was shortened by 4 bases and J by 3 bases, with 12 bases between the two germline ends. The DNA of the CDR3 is TGTGCCAGCAGCTCCAGGGAGGTGGACACTGAAGCTTTCTTT. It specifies CASSSREVDTEAFF.

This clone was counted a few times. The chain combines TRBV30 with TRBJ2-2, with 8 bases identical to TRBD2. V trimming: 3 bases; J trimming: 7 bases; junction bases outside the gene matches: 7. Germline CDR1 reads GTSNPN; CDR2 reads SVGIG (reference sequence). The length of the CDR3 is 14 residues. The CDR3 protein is CAWRRAGAGGELFF. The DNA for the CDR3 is TGTGCCTGGAGGAGAGCGGGAGCGGGCGGGGAGCTGTTTTTT. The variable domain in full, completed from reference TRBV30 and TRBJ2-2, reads SQTIHQWPATLVQPVGSPLSLECTVEGTSNPNLYWYRQAAGRGLQLLFYSVGIGQISSEVPQNLSASRPQDRQFILSSKKLLLSDSGFYLCAWRRAGAGGELFFGEGSRLTVL.

CDR3 amino acids: CASSPRGGVWNEQFF. The CDR3 DNA reads as TGTGCCAGCAGCCCCCGGGGGGGCGTTTGGAATGAGCAGTTCTTC. The chain employs TRBV7-9 and TRBJ2-1; 8 bases fit TRBD2. The CDR3 spans 15 residues. Unmatched junction bases numbered 10, after V lost 5 bases and J lost 7 bases. CDR1 SEHNR and CDR2 FQNEAQ come from the germline V gene (reference sequence).

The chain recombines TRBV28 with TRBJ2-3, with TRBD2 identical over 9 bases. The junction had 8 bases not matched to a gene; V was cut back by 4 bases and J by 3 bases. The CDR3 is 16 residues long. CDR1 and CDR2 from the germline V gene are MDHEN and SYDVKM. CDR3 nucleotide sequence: TGTGCCAGCAGTTCGATAGCGGGGGCTGGGACAGATACGCAGTATTTT. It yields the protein CASSSIAGAGTDTQYF. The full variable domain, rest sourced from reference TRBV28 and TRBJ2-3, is DVKVTQSSRYLVKRTGEKVFLECVQDMDHENMFWYRQDPGLGLRLIYFSYDVKMKEKGDIPEGYSVSREKKERFSLILESASTNQTSMYLCASSSIAGAGTDTQYFGPGTRLTVL.

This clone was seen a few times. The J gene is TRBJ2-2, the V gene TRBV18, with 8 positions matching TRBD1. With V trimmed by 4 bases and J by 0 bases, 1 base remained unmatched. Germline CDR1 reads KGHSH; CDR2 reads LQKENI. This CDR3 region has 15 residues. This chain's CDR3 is CASSRGQANTGELFF. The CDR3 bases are TGTGCCAGCTCACGGGGACAGGCGAACACCGGGGAGCTGTTTTTT.

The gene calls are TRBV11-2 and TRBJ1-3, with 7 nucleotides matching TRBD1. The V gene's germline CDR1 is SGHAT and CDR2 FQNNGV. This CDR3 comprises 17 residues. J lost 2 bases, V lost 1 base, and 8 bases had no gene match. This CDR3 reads CASSLGIGTDTGNTIYF. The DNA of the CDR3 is TGTGCCAGCAGCTTAGGGATTGGGACAGACACTGGAAACACCATATATTTT. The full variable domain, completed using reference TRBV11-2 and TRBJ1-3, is EAGVAQSPRYKIIEKRQSVAFWCNPISGHATLYWYQQILGQGPKLLIQFQNNGVVDDSQLPKDRFSAERLKGVDSTLKIQPAKLEDSAVYLCASSLGIGTDTGNTIYFGEGSWLTVV.

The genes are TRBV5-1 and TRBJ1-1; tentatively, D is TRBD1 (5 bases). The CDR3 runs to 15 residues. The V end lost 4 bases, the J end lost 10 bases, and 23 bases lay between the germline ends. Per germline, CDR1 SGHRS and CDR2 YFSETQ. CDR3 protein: CASSENGIWGEPAFF. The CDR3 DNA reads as TGCGCCAGCAGCGAAAATGGAATTTGGGGGGAACCAGCTTTCTTT.

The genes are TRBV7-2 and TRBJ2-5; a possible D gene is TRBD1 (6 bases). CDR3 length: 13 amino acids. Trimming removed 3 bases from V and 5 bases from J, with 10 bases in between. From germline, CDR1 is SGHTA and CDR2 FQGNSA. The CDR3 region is CASSLNQGETQYF. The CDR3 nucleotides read TGTGCCAGCAGCTTGAACCAGGGGGAGACCCAGTACTTC.

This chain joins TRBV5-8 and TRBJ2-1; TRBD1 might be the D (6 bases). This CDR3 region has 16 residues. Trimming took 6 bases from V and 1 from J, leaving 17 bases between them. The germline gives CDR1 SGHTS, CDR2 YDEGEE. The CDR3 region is CASTVGTFGSYNEQFF. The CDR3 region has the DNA TGTGCCAGCACCGTTGGGACATTTGGTTCCTACAATGAGCAGTTCTTC.

CDR3 coding DNA: TGCAGCGTTAAGGGGGCGATAGATACGCAGTATTTT. Residues: CSVKGAIDTQYF. The V and J genes are TRBV29-1 and TRBJ2-3; 7 bases match TRBD1. Trimming cost V 5 bases and J 5 bases; bases outside gene matches: 4. CDR1 and CDR2 (germline): SQVTM, ANQGSEA. This CDR3 has 12 amino acids.

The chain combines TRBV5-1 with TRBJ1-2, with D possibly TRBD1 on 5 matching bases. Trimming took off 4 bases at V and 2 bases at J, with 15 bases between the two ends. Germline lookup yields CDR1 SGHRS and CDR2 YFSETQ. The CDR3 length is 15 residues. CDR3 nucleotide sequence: TGCGCCAGCAGCGGGAGGGACGGCCTCAACTATGGCTACACCTTC. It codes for CASSGRDGLNYGYTF.

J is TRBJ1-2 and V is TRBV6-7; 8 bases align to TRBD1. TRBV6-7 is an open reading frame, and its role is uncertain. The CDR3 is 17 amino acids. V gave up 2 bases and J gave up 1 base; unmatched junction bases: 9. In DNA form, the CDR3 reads TGTGCCAGCAGTTACACCCCTCGCGGACAGGGTAACTATGGCTACACCTTC. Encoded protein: CASSYTPRGQGNYGYTF.

The CDR3 DNA follows: TGTGCCAGCAGATGGACAGGGCAAGAGACCCAGTACTTC. This codes for CASRWTGQETQYF. This sequence joins TRBV12-3 or TRBV12-4 and TRBJ2-5, with TRBD1 matching 8 bases. The V segment lost 6 bases and the J segment 2 bases; nucleotides outside the gene matches: 2. This CDR3 has 13 amino acids.

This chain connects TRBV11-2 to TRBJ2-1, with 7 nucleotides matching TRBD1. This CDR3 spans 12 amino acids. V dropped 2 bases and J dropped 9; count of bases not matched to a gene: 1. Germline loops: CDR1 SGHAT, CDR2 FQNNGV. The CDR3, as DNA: TGTGCCAGCAGCTTACAGGGGGTTGAGCAGTTCTTC. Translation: CASSLQGVEQFF.

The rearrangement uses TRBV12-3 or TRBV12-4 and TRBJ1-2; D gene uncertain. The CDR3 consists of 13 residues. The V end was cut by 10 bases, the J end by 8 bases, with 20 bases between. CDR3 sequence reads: CATHPDSFAGYTF. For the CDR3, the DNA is TGTGCCACTCACCCTGACTCCTTCGCGGGCTACACCTTC.

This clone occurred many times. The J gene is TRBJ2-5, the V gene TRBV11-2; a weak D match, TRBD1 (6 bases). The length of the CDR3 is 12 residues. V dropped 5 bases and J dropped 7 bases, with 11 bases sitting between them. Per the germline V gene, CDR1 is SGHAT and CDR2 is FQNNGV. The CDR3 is CASSGQGMTQYF. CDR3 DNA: TGTGCCAGCAGCGGCCAGGGGATGACCCAGTACTTC.

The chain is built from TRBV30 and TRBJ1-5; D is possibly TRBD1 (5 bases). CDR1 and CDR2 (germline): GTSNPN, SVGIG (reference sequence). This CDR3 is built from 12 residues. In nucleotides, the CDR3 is TGTGCTGGGGGGGTGGGCAATCAGCCCCAGCATTTT. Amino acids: CAGGVGNQPQHF.

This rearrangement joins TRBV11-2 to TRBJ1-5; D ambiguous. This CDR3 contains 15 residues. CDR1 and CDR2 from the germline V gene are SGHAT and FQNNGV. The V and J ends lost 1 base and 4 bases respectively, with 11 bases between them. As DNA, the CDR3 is TGTGCCAGCAGCTTAGCGGGAACAGCTAATCAGCCCCAGCATTTT. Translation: CASSLAGTANQPQHF.

CDR3 nucleotide sequence: TGTGCCAGCAGTTTTAGGTCGGGGCAGTTCTTC. Translated, it gives CASSFRSGQFF. The V gene is TRBV12-3 or TRBV12-4, the J gene TRBJ2-1; D remains ambiguous. The CDR3 is 11 residues long. V lost 3 bases and J lost 12, with 9 bases in between.

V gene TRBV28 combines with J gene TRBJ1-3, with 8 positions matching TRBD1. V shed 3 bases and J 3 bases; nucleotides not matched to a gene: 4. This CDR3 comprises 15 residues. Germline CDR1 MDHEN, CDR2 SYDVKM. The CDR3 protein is CASSLSDRGGNTIYF. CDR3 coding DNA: TGTGCCAGCAGTTTGTCCGACAGGGGTGGAAACACCATATATTTT.